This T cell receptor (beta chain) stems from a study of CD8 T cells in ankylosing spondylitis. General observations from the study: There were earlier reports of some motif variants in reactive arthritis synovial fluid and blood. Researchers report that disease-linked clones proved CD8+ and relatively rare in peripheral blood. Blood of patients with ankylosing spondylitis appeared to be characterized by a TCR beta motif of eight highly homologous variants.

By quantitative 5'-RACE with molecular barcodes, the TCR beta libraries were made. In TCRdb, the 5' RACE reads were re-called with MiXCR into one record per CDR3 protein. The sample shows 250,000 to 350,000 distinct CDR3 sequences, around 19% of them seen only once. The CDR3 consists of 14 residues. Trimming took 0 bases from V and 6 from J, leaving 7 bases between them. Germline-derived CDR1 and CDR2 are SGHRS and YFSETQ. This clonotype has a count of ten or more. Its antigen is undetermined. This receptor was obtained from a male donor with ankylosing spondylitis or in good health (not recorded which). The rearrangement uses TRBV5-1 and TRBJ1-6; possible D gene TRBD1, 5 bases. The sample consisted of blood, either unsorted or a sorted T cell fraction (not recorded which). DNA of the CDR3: TGCGCCAGCAGCTTGGGACAGCGTAATTCACCCCTCCACTTT. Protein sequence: CASSLGQRNSPLHF.